These T cell receptor beta chains were read from a single sample in a study of cytomegalovirus exposure and HLA in healthy donors. Libraries were prepared by immunoSEQ multiplex PCR; TCRdb keeps only in-frame clonotypes and omits some of them. There are about 130,000 clones in the sample; approximately 80% occur only once, and around 1.2% lies in the top ten. Sample: PBMCs. The receptors shown here come from a girl between 2 and 10 years old in good health and CMV-seronegative. Each CDR3 is given with its conserved first and last residue. The D gene is left open where the match is weak. Only some rows state a clone size, as once, few, many or a class for expanded clones.

j_call: TRBJ1-1
v_call: TRBV7-9
clone_size: few
d_call: -
cdr3_aa: CASSSPQGNTEAFF
cdr3_nt: TGTGCCAGCAGCTCACCCCAGGGGAACACTGAAGCTTTCTTT

j_call: TRBJ1-2
v_call: TRBV25-1
clone_size: -
d_call: -
cdr3_aa: CASSDTRQNYGYTF
cdr3_nt: TGTGCCAGCAGTGACACGAGACAGAACTATGGCTACACCTTC

j_call: TRBJ1-2
v_call: TRBV27
clone_size: -
d_call: TRBD1
cdr3_aa: CASKLTGTGGYTF
cdr3_nt: TGTGCCAGCAAACTGACAGGGACTGGGGGCTACACCTTC

j_call: TRBJ1-1
v_call: TRBV5-5
clone_size: -
d_call: -
cdr3_aa: CASSRIDTEAFF
cdr3_nt: TGTGCCAGCAGCCGTATTGACACTGAAGCTTTCTTT

j_call: TRBJ1-1
v_call: TRBV4-1
clone_size: -
d_call: TRBD1
cdr3_aa: CASSQDGTGNTEAFF
cdr3_nt: TGCGCCAGCAGCCAAGATGGGACAGGTAACACTGAAGCTTTCTTT

j_call: TRBJ2-1
v_call: TRBV4-2
clone_size: -
d_call: TRBD2
cdr3_aa: CASSQVLVRTSGPNEQFF
cdr3_nt: TGTGCCAGCAGCCAAGTGCTTGTACGGACTAGCGGGCCCAATGAGCAGTTCTTC

j_call: TRBJ2-1
v_call: TRBV10-1
clone_size: -
d_call: -
cdr3_aa: CASKLSGGHEQFF
cdr3_nt: TGCGCCAGCAAACTATCCGGAGGCCATGAGCAGTTCTTC

j_call: TRBJ2-5
v_call: TRBV5-1
clone_size: -
d_call: -
cdr3_aa: CASSWRPQETQYF
cdr3_nt: TGCGCCAGCAGCTGGAGACCCCAAGAGACCCAGTACTTC

j_call: TRBJ1-5
v_call: TRBV6-1
clone_size: -
d_call: -
cdr3_aa: CASSSPRQPQHF
cdr3_nt: TGTGCCAGCAGTTCCCCCCGTCAGCCCCAGCATTTT

j_call: TRBJ1-2
v_call: TRBV5-1
clone_size: -
d_call: -
cdr3_aa: CASSLESGGYTF
cdr3_nt: TGCGCCAGCAGCTTGGAGTCAGGTGGCTACACCTTC

j_call: TRBJ2-2
v_call: TRBV2
clone_size: -
d_call: -
cdr3_aa: CASSDTQASGELFF
cdr3_nt: TGTGCCAGCAGTGACACGCAGGCGTCCGGGGAGCTGTTTTTT

j_call: TRBJ2-5
v_call: TRBV10-1
clone_size: -
d_call: TRBD2
cdr3_aa: CASSDPGTPGGQYF
cdr3_nt: TGCGCCAGCAGTGACCCCGGGACCCCGGGAGGGCAGTACTTC

j_call: TRBJ1-2
v_call: TRBV5-4
clone_size: -
d_call: TRBD1
cdr3_aa: CASSFDRDYGYTF
cdr3_nt: TGTGCCAGCAGCTTCGACAGGGACTATGGCTACACCTTC

j_call: TRBJ1-4
v_call: TRBV4-1
clone_size: few
d_call: TRBD1
cdr3_aa: CASSYARQGREKLFF
cdr3_nt: TGCGCCAGCAGCTACGCAAGACAGGGGAGGGAAAAACTGTTTTTT

j_call: TRBJ1-3
v_call: TRBV4-3
clone_size: once
d_call: TRBD1
cdr3_aa: CASSQGQQGAIGNTIYF
cdr3_nt: TGCGCCAGCAGCCAAGGTCAACAGGGGGCAATTGGAAACACCATATATTTT

j_call: TRBJ2-1
v_call: TRBV7-3
clone_size: -
d_call: -
cdr3_aa: CASSSQGPNEQFF
cdr3_nt: TGTGCCAGCAGCTCCCAGGGGCCCAATGAGCAGTTCTTC

j_call: TRBJ2-3
v_call: TRBV7-2
clone_size: once
d_call: TRBD1
cdr3_aa: CASSLAPGQGPDTQYF
cdr3_nt: TGTGCCAGCAGCTTAGCGCCCGGACAGGGGCCAGATACGCAGTATTTT

j_call: TRBJ1-2
v_call: TRBV12-5
clone_size: once
d_call: -
cdr3_aa: CASGRTGSDGYTF
cdr3_nt: TGTGCTAGTGGCCGAACAGGGAGCGACGGCTACACCTTC

j_call: TRBJ1-2
v_call: TRBV2
clone_size: -
d_call: -
cdr3_aa: CASSPFLSGDYGYTF
cdr3_nt: TGTGCCAGCAGCCCTTTTCTCTCCGGGGACTATGGCTACACCTTC

j_call: TRBJ1-4
v_call: TRBV4-1
clone_size: -
d_call: -
cdr3_aa: CASSQDRVLNEKLFF
cdr3_nt: TGCGCCAGCAGCCAAGACCGGGTCCTTAATGAAAAACTGTTTTTT

j_call: TRBJ1-3
v_call: TRBV27
clone_size: -
d_call: -
cdr3_aa: CASRPTGSGNTIYF
cdr3_nt: TGTGCCAGCAGACCCACAGGCTCTGGAAACACCATATATTTT

j_call: TRBJ1-2
v_call: TRBV7-9
clone_size: -
d_call: TRBD1
cdr3_aa: CASSPDWDRENYGYTF
cdr3_nt: TGTGCCAGCAGCCCGGATTGGGACAGGGAAAACTATGGCTACACCTTC

j_call: TRBJ2-6
v_call: TRBV7-8
clone_size: -
d_call: -
cdr3_aa: CASSLGGLHSGANVLTF
cdr3_nt: TGTGCCAGCAGCTTGGGGGGTCTGCACTCTGGGGCCAACGTCCTGACTTTC

j_call: TRBJ2-7
v_call: TRBV30
clone_size: -
d_call: -
cdr3_aa: CAWSGGRSHEQYF
cdr3_nt: TGTGCCTGGAGTGGGGGGAGGAGCCACGAGCAGTACTTC

j_call: TRBJ1-2
v_call: TRBV29-1
clone_size: -
d_call: -
cdr3_aa: CSVASPTAINYGYTF
cdr3_nt: TGCAGCGTTGCTTCACCGACAGCCATTAACTATGGCTACACCTTC

j_call: TRBJ1-5
v_call: TRBV7-8
clone_size: -
d_call: -
cdr3_aa: CASSQGIRYSNQPQHF
cdr3_nt: TGTGCCAGCAGCCAGGGAATTCGGTATAGCAATCAGCCCCAGCATTTT

j_call: TRBJ2-2
v_call: TRBV14
clone_size: -
d_call: -
cdr3_aa: CASSQVSGIATGELFF
cdr3_nt: TGTGCCAGCAGCCAAGTTTCTGGCATAGCCACCGGGGAGCTGTTTTTT

j_call: TRBJ2-2
v_call: TRBV5-1
clone_size: -
d_call: -
cdr3_aa: CASSAGTGELFF
cdr3_nt: TGCGCCAGCAGCGCAGGCACCGGGGAGCTGTTTTTT

j_call: TRBJ1-4
v_call: TRBV27
clone_size: -
d_call: -
cdr3_aa: CASSPRESTNEKLFF
cdr3_nt: TGTGCCAGCAGTCCCAGGGAATCGACTAATGAAAAACTGTTTTTT

j_call: TRBJ1-5
v_call: TRBV4-1
clone_size: few
d_call: -
cdr3_aa: CASSQVAGNQPQHF
cdr3_nt: TGCGCCAGCAGCCAAGTAGCAGGCAATCAGCCCCAGCATTTT

j_call: TRBJ1-3
v_call: TRBV6-1
clone_size: -
d_call: -
cdr3_aa: CASGGYSNTIYF
cdr3_nt: TGTGCCAGTGGCGGGTACTCAAACACCATATATTTT

j_call: TRBJ2-5
v_call: TRBV5-1
clone_size: -
d_call: TRBD1
cdr3_aa: CASSVGQGDETQYF
cdr3_nt: TGCGCCAGCAGCGTGGGACAGGGTGACGAGACCCAGTACTTC

j_call: TRBJ2-2
v_call: TRBV6-5
clone_size: -
d_call: TRBD1
cdr3_aa: CASREDRGQTGELFF
cdr3_nt: TGTGCCAGCAGGGAGGACAGGGGGCAAACCGGGGAGCTGTTTTTT

j_call: TRBJ2-7
v_call: TRBV7-9
clone_size: -
d_call: TRBD1
cdr3_aa: CASSRGQGKSEQYF
cdr3_nt: TGTGCCAGCAGCCGCGGACAGGGGAAATCGGAACAGTACTTC

j_call: TRBJ2-3
v_call: TRBV10-2
clone_size: -
d_call: TRBD2
cdr3_aa: CASSTYGGFADTQYF
cdr3_nt: TGCGCCAGCAGCACCTACGGGGGGTTCGCAGATACGCAGTATTTT

j_call: TRBJ2-2
v_call: TRBV15
clone_size: -
d_call: TRBD2
cdr3_aa: CATSVNSGGAPGELFF
cdr3_nt: TGTGCCACCAGCGTGAATAGCGGGGGGGCCCCCGGGGAGCTGTTTTTT

j_call: TRBJ2-1
v_call: TRBV6-6
clone_size: -
d_call: TRBD2
cdr3_aa: CASSYSTGGVYNEQFF
cdr3_nt: TGTGCCAGCAGTTACTCGACCGGGGGGGTCTACAATGAGCAGTTCTTC

j_call: TRBJ2-4
v_call: TRBV11-2
clone_size: -
d_call: -
cdr3_aa: CASSLWPDKNIQYF
cdr3_nt: TGTGCCAGCAGCTTATGGCCAGACAAAAACATTCAGTACTTC

j_call: TRBJ2-5
v_call: TRBV10-3
clone_size: -
d_call: TRBD1
cdr3_aa: CAIKGAGEETQYF
cdr3_nt: TGTGCCATCAAGGGGGCAGGGGAAGAGACCCAGTACTTC

j_call: TRBJ2-3
v_call: TRBV9
clone_size: -
d_call: -
cdr3_aa: CASSVAGGGRGGTDTQYF
cdr3_nt: TGTGCCAGCAGCGTAGCAGGGGGAGGTCGGGGAGGCACAGATACGCAGTATTTT

j_call: TRBJ1-2
v_call: TRBV29-1
clone_size: once
d_call: -
cdr3_aa: CSVELAQYGYTF
cdr3_nt: TGCAGCGTTGAACTGGCTCAGTATGGCTACACCTTC

j_call: TRBJ1-5
v_call: TRBV2
clone_size: -
d_call: -
cdr3_aa: CASSPGQGQPQHF
cdr3_nt: TGTGCCAGCAGTCCAGGGCAGGGGCAGCCCCAGCATTTT